The source of this T cell receptor (beta chain) is a study of T cells in Graves' hyperthyroidism and ophthalmopathy. TCR beta CDR3 regions were amplified from RNA transcripts. Carried out on the TCR CDR3, a first-round RT-PCR used the HTBI primer set. From the multiplex PCR reads, TCRdb called clonotypes with MiXCR, one entry per CDR3 protein. Of roughly 500,000 distinct CDR3 sequences detected, around 43% appear once; the ten largest clones hold approximately 44%. Patients having uncontrolled infection, another autoimmune disease, pregnancy or lactation were not included. Used for diagnoses were clinical symptoms, serum thyroxine and TRAb, thyroid ultrasound and orbital computed tomography. Regarding the study as a whole: Most thyroid clonotypes that were expanded above 0.001 also turned up in blood. Stable hyperthyroidism was separated from ophthalmopathy by a model based on 13 V-J features.

Comments on this clonotype: Its antigen is not identified.

With 4 bases removed from V and 4 bases from J, the gap between germline ends came to 5 bases. Per germline, CDR1 SQVTM and CDR2 ANQGSEA. The CDR3 covers 12 residues. The V and J genes are TRBV29-1 and TRBJ2-6; D ambiguous. This TCR derives from an adult woman with Graves' disease, either hyperthyroidism or ophthalmopathy (not recorded which). The sequenced material came from peripheral blood or thyroid tissue (not recorded which). CDR3 residues: CSVVKGANVLTF. The CDR3 DNA reads TGCAGCGTTGTGAAGGGGGCCAACGTCCTGACTTTC.